The entry below describes one TCR beta chain. This specimen belongs to a study of PD-1 blockade in classical Hodgkin lymphoma. Some clones are missing from TCRdb's copy, which holds only in-frame ones; the method was immunoSEQ multiplex PCR. Altogether some 39,000 clones are present, roughly 78% being singletons, with the ten largest covering over 35%. Documented time point: cycle 4 day 1 (C4D1), after about 6 weeks of nivolumab. The patients all showed relapse after autologous stem cell transplantation, while their brentuximab vedotin exposure varied. The sample consisted of peripheral blood mononuclear cells (PBMCs), taken before the fourth cycle of nivolumab. This sequence originates from a human donor with classical Hodgkin lymphoma.

The CDR3 nucleotides read TGCGCCAGCAGCCAAGATCTATTACGAGGTAGATTCGTCGGCCAGCCCCAGCATTTT. It encodes CASSQDLLRGRFVGQPQHF. V gene TRBV4-1 combines with J gene TRBJ1-5; D ambiguous. This CDR3 spans 19 amino acids. Germline loops: CDR1 MGHRA, CDR2 YSYEKL. V lost 0 bases and J lost 7, with 25 bases in between.